This T cell receptor beta chain was documented in a study of T-cell memory formation after mild COVID-19. Overall study: Largely, TCR clusters stayed within a single donor. Study outcomes and limitations: Day 15 to 85 contracting clones showed balanced CD4/CD8; later expanders leaned CD4+. The pre-infection memory compartment contained some responding clones, suggesting cross-reactive memory joined. Contracting CD4+ clones sat mainly in CM and EM; CD8+ in EMRA.

TCRdb fed the 5' RACE reads into MiXCR, producing one record per CDR3 protein. The repertoire consists of a few hundred thousand distinct CDR3 sequences, with less than 25% occurring once and the leading ten covering approximately 22%. Germline lookup yields CDR1 MNHEY and CDR2 SMNVEV (reference sequence). This CDR3 has 16 amino acids. On this clonotype: The antigen is unknown. A read error may account for a junction end that differs from germline.

The sample consisted of PBMCs or a T cell subset sorted from them (not recorded which). This receptor was identified in a man aged 18 to 29 who had mild COVID-19 (a few samples of this study predate the infection). Cell type and time point are not known. This chain links TRBV27 with TRBJ1-1; 9 nucleotides agree with TRBD1. The CDR3 DNA reads TGTGCCAGCAGTATATCACAGGGGGCGAAGCGATCTGAAGCTTTCTTT. Protein product: CASSISQGAKRSEAFF.